A selection of T cell receptor beta chains follows, all from one sample in a study of blood T cell repertoires in COVID-19. Only in-frame clones appear in the TCRdb table, and some are missing; sequencing was by immunoSEQ multiplex PCR. The data hold approximately 240,000 clones, with 82% observed a single time. Sequencing was carried out using peripheral blood. The receptors shown here come from a woman aged 80 or over with active or convalescent COVID-19. Both conserved end residues are part of each CDR3. D genes are given only for firm matches. Clone size is shown for a subset of rows, as once, few, many or a class of expanded clone.

TRBJ2-3,-,TRBD2,TRBV6-6,CASSQYSWGEGGTDTQYF,TGTGCCAGCAGTCAATACTCATGGGGGGAGGGAGGCACAGATACGCAGTATTTT
TRBJ2-7,-,TRBD2,TRBV4-1,CASSHGGLATSYEQYF,TGCGCCAGCAGCCACGGAGGACTAGCAACCTCCTACGAGCAGTACTTC
TRBJ2-7,-,-,TRBV5-1,CASSLRAELYEQYF,TGCGCCAGCAGCTTAAGAGCGGAACTATACGAGCAGTACTTC
TRBJ1-4,-,TRBD1,TRBV25-1,CASSRRGHTNEKLFF,TGTGCCAGCAGTCGCAGGGGGCACACTAATGAAAAACTGTTTTTT
TRBJ1-1,-,-,TRBV6-1,CASSEAMGLNTEAFF,TGTGCCAGCAGTGAAGCCATGGGCCTGAACACTGAAGCTTTCTTT
TRBJ1-6,-,-,TRBV7-8,CASSLAAGNSPLHF,TGTGCCAGCAGCTTAGCGGCAGGAAATTCACCCCTCCACTTT
TRBJ2-7,-,-,TRBV4-2,CATAGSLTYEQYF,TGTGCCACCGCAGGTTCTCTAACCTACGAGCAGTACTTC
TRBJ1-1,-,-,TRBV4-1,CASSHSGGENKYTEAFF,TGCGCCAGCAGCCATAGCGGGGGCGAAAATAAGTACACTGAAGCTTTCTTT
TRBJ2-3,-,TRBD2,TRBV5-1,CASSTGTSARTDTQYF,TGCGCCAGCAGCACGGGGACTAGCGCAAGGACAGATACGCAGTATTTT
TRBJ1-3,-,-,TRBV21-1,CASSKIGERGSGNTIYF,TGTGCCAGCAGCAAAATTGGTGAGAGAGGTTCTGGAAACACCATATATTTT
TRBJ2-7,-,-,TRBV21-1,CASSSVNRGQGLEEQYF,TGTGCCAGCAGCTCGGTTAACAGGGGACAGGGACTTGAGGAGCAGTACTTC
TRBJ2-3,-,-,TRBV21-1,CASSKASGDTDTQYF,TGTGCCAGCAGCAAAGCTAGCGGAGACACAGATACGCAGTATTTT
TRBJ1-2,-,TRBD1,TRBV6-6,CASSSERGRGYGYTF,TGTGCCAGCAGTTCGGAAAGGGGGCGCGGGTATGGCTACACCTTC
TRBJ1-1,once,-,TRBV2,CASSVRGANTEAFF,TGTGCCAGCAGTGTCAGGGGAGCGAACACTGAAGCTTTCTTT
TRBJ2-2,-,-,TRBV28,CASSSQGRELFF,TGTGCCAGCAGCTCTCAGGGGCGGGAGCTGTTTTTT
TRBJ1-2,few,-,TRBV19,CASRDGLYYGYTF,TGTGCCAGTAGAGACGGACTATACTATGGCTACACCTTC
TRBJ1-6,few,-,TRBV5-1,CASSLTGDNSPLHF,TGCGCCAGCAGCTTAACAGGTGATAATTCACCCCTCCACTTT
TRBJ2-3,few,TRBD2,TRBV10-3,CAITSGRDTDTQYF,TGTGCCATCACCTCGGGGAGGGACACAGATACGCAGTATTTT
TRBJ2-3,-,-,TRBV7-9,CASQLEPWGGRDTQYF,TGTGCCAGCCAATTAGAACCTTGGGGTGGGAGAGATACGCAGTATTTT
TRBJ1-1,-,-,TRBV7-9,CASSRMSGGDTEAFF,TGTGCCAGCAGCAGGATGAGTGGGGGGGACACTGAAGCTTTCTTT
TRBJ2-2,once,-,TRBV19,CASSIRQAGTGELFF,TGTGCCAGTAGTATCAGGCAGGCAGGCACCGGGGAGCTGTTTTTT
TRBJ2-1,-,TRBD2,TRBV3-1/TRBV3-2,CASRYSSGGANEQFF,TGTGCCAGCAGATACAGTAGCGGGGGGGCGAATGAGCAGTTCTTC
TRBJ2-7,-,-,TRBV2,CASRGLGLYEQYF,TGTGCCAGCAGGGGGTTAGGACTCTACGAGCAGTACTTC
TRBJ1-2,-,TRBD1,TRBV7-2,CASSSDRYHGYTF,TGTGCCAGCAGCTCGGACAGGTATCATGGCTACACCTTC
TRBJ2-3,-,TRBD1,TRBV19,CASSMEQGVVNTQYF,TGTGCCAGTAGTATGGAACAGGGGGTTGTAAATACGCAGTATTTT
TRBJ2-7,-,TRBD2,TRBV30,CAWGERGTYEQYF,TGTGCCTGGGGGGAGCGGGGCACCTACGAGCAGTACTTC
TRBJ1-6,-,TRBD1,TRBV6-5,CASMTGHTYNSPLHF,TGTGCCAGCATGACAGGGCATACTTATAATTCACCCCTCCACTTT
TRBJ1-5,-,-,TRBV7-4,CASSLAQKGDSNQPQHF,TGTGCCAGCAGCTTAGCGCAAAAGGGGGATAGCAATCAGCCCCAGCATTTT
TRBJ1-1,once,TRBD1,TRBV5-1,CASSPGQGLVAFF,TGCGCCAGCAGCCCGGGACAGGGACTTGTGGCTTTCTTT
TRBJ2-5,once,TRBD2,TRBV15,CATSRDLAGGPEQETQYF,TGTGCCACCAGCAGAGATCTAGCGGGGGGGCCGGAGCAAGAGACCCAGTACTTC
TRBJ2-3,few,-,TRBV11-2,CASSLGGRDTQYF,TGTGCCAGCAGCTTAGGGGGGCGAGATACGCAGTATTTT
TRBJ2-7,-,-,TRBV3-1/TRBV3-2,CASSHQGNTYEQYF,TGTGCCAGCAGCCACCAGGGTAACACCTACGAGCAGTACTTC
TRBJ1-4,-,TRBD1,TRBV5-1,CASSPTTGKDEKLFF,TGCGCCAGCAGCCCAACGACAGGGAAGGACGAAAAACTGTTTTTT
TRBJ2-7,-,-,TRBV28,CASSLVASYEQYF,TGTGCCAGCAGTTTAGTGGCTAGCTACGAGCAGTACTTC
TRBJ2-5,-,TRBD2,TRBV30,CAWSVGAGVGETQYF,TGTGCCTGGAGTGTAGGAGCGGGGGTTGGGGAGACCCAGTACTTC
TRBJ2-7,medium-sized,TRBD1,TRBV28,CASSPPRTGLVYEQYF,TGTGCCAGCAGCCCACCGCGGACAGGCCTTGTCTACGAGCAGTACTTC
TRBJ2-3,once,TRBD1,TRBV7-9,CASSYGQGAADTQYF,TGTGCCAGCAGCTACGGACAGGGGGCTGCAGATACGCAGTATTTT
TRBJ1-2,-,-,TRBV5-4,CASSLGGGIDYGYTF,TGTGCCAGCAGCTTGGGTGGAGGGATTGACTATGGCTACACCTTC
TRBJ2-1,-,-,TRBV5-1,CASKRLGPSNEQFF,TGCGCCAGCAAACGACTAGGACCTTCGAATGAGCAGTTCTTC